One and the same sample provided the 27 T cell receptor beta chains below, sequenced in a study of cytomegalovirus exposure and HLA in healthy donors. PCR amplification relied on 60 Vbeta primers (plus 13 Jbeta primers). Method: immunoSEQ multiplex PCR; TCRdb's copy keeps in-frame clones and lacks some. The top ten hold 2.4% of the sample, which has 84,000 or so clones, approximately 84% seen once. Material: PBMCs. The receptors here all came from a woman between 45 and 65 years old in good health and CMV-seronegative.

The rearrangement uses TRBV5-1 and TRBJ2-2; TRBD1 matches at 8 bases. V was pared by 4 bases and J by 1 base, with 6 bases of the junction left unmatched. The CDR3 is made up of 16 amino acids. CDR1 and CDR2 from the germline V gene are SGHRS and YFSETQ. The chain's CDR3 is CASSVTGTGNTGELFF. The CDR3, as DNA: TGCGCCAGCAGCGTGACCGGGACAGGGAACACCGGGGAGCTGTTTTTT.

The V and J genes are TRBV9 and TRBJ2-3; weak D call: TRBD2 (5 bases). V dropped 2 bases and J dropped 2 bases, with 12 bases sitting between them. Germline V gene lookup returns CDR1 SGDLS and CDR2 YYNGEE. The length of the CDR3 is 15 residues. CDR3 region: CASSVSGRATDTQYF. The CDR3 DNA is TGTGCCAGCAGCGTTAGTGGGCGGGCCACAGATACGCAGTATTTT. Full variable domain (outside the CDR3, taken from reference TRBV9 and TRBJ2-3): DSGVTQTPKHLITATGQRVTLRCSPRSGDLSVYWYQQSLDQGLQFLIQYYNGEERAKGNILERFSAQQFPDLHSELNLSSLELGDSALYFCASSVSGRATDTQYFGPGTRLTVL.

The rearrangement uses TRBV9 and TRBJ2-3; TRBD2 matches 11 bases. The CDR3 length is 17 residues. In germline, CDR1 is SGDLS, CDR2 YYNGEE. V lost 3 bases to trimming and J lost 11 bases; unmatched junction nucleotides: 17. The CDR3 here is CASSAPLAGGYGNMQYF. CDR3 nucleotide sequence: TGTGCCAGCAGCGCACCTCTAGCGGGGGGTTATGGGAATATGCAGTATTTT.

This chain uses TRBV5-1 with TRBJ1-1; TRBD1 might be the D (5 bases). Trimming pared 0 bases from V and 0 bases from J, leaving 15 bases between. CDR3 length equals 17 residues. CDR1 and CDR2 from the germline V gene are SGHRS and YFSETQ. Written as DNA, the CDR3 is TGCGCCAGCAGCTTGGGGGACTCACTAAACATGAACACTGAAGCTTTCTTT. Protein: CASSLGDSLNMNTEAFF.

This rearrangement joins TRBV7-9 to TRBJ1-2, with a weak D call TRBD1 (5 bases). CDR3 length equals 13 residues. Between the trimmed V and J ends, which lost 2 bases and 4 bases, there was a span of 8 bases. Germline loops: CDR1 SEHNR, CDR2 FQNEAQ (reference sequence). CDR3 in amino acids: CASSLRGLYGYTF. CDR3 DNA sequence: TGTGCCAGCAGCTTACGGGGACTCTATGGCTACACCTTC.

In DNA form, the CDR3 reads TGTGCCACCAGCAGTACAGGGGACTCCTACAATGAGCAGTTCTTC. Protein sequence: CATSSTGDSYNEQFF. The chain joins TRBV15 to TRBJ2-1; 7 positions agree with TRBD1. The CDR3 spans 15 residues. With 3 bases clipped from V and 0 bases from J, the junction kept 2 bases outside the gene matches. Looked up from germline, CDR1 is LNHNV and CDR2 is YYDKDF (reference sequence).

This CDR3 is CASSYTGGHEQYV. As DNA, the CDR3 is TGTGCCAGCAGTTATACAGGGGGCCACGAGCAGTACGTC. This chain links TRBV6-6 with TRBJ2-7; 9 bases line up with TRBD1. This CDR3 has 13 amino acids. J was trimmed by 5 bases and V by 3 bases; bases with no gene match: 2. Looked up from germline, CDR1 is MNHNY and CDR2 is SVGAGI (reference sequence).

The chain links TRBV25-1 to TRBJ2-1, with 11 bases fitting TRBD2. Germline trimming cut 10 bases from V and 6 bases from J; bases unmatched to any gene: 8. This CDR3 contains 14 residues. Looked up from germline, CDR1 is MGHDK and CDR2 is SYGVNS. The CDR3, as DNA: TGTGCCACCCAAACTAGCGGGAGTATCAATGAGCAGTTCTTC. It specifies CATQTSGSINEQFF. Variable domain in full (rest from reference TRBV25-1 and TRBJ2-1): EADIYQTPRYLVIGTGKKITLECSQTMGHDKMYWYQQDPGMELHLIHYSYGVNSTEKGDLSSESTVSRIRTEHFPLTLESARPSHTSQYLCATQTSGSINEQFFGPGTRLTVL.

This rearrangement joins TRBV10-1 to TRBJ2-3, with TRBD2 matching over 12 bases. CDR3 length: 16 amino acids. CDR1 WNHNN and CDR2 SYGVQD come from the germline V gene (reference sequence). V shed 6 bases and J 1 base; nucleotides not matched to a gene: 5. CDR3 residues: CASSWTSGIGTDTQYF. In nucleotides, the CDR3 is TGCGCCAGCAGCTGGACTAGCGGGATTGGCACAGATACGCAGTATTTT.

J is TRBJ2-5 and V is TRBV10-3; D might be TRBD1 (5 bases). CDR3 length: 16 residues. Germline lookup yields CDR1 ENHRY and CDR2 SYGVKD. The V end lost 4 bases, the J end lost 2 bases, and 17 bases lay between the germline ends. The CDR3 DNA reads TGTGCCATCAGTGGAGGAAGGACATACAGTCAAGAGACCCAGTACTTC. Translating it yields CAISGGRTYSQETQYF.

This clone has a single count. CDR3 nucleotide sequence: TGTGCCAGCAGGGTGGGGGGAAACATTCAGTACTTC. This codes for CASRVGGNIQYF. The V call is TRBV28, the J call TRBJ2-4; perhaps TRBD2 as D (6 bases). The V end was cut by 6 bases, the J end by 6 bases, with 9 bases between. Germline-derived CDR1 and CDR2 are MDHEN and SYDVKM. This CDR3 contains 12 residues. The whole variable domain, remainder taken from reference TRBV28 and TRBJ2-4, is DVKVTQSSRYLVKRTGEKVFLECVQDMDHENMFWYRQDPGLGLRLIYFSYDVKMKEKGDIPEGYSVSREKKERFSLILESASTNQTSMYLCASRVGGNIQYFGAGTRLSVL.

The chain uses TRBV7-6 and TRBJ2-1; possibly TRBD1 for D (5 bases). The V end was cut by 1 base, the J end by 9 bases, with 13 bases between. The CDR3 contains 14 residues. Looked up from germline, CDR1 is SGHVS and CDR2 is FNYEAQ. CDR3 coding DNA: TGTGCCAGCAGCTTAGGCGAGACAGAGTCTGAGCAGTTCTTC. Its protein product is CASSLGETESEQFF.

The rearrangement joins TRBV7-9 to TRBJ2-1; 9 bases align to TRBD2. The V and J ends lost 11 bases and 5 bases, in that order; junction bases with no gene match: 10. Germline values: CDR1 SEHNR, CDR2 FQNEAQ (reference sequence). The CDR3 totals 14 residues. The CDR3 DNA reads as TGTGCCCCCGGGCCTAGCGGGGAAAACAATGAGCAGTTCTTC. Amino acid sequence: CAPGPSGENNEQFF.

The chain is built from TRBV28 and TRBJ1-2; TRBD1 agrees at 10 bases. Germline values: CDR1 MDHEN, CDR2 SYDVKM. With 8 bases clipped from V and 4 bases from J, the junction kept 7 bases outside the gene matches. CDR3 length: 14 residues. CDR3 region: CASRAGTGVYGYTF. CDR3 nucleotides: TGTGCCAGCCGAGCCGGGACAGGGGTCTATGGCTACACCTTC.

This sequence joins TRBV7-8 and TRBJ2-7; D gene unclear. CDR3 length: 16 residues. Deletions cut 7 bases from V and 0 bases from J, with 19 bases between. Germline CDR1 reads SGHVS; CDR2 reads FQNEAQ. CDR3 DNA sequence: TGTGCCAGCACCCAATTGAGCAGGAATTCCTCCTACGAGCAGTACTTC. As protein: CASTQLSRNSSYEQYF.

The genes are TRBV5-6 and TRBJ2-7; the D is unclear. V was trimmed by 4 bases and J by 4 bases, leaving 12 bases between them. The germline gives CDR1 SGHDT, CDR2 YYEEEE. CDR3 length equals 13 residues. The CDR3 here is CASSPGGGYEQYV. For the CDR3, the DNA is TGTGCCAGCAGCCCCGGCGGTGGGTACGAGCAGTACGTC.

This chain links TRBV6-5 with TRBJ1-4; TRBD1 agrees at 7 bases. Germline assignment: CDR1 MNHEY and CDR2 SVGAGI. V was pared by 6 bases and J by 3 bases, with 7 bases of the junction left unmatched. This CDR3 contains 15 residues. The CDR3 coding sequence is TGTGCCAGCAGATCGGACAGGATCTCTAATGAAAAACTGTTTTTT. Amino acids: CASRSDRISNEKLFF.

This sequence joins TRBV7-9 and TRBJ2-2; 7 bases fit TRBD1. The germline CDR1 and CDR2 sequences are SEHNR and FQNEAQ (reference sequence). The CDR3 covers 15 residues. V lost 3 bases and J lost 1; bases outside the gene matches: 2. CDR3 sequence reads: CASSFGTVNTGELFF. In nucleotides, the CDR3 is TGTGCCAGCAGCTTTGGGACAGTGAACACCGGGGAGCTGTTTTTT.

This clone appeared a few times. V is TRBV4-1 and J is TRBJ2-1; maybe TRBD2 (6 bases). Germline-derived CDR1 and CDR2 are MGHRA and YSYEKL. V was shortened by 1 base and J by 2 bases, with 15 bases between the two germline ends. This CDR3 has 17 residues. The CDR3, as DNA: TGCGCCAGCAGCCAAGTTACCGGGACTTTAACCTACAATGAGCAGTTCTTC. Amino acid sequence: CASSQVTGTLTYNEQFF.

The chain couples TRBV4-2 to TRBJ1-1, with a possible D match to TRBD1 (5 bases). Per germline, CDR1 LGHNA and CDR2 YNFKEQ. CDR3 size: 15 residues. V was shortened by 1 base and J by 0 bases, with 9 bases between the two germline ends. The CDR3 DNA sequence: TGTGCCAGCAGCCAAGGACCGGGGGTGAACACTGAAGCTTTCTTT. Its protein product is CASSQGPGVNTEAFF.

The CDR3 sequence: CASSEAGGSQTQYF. The CDR3 coding sequence is TGTGCCAGCAGTGAAGCAGGGGGCAGTCAGACCCAGTACTTC. This rearrangement joins TRBV2 to TRBJ2-5, with 7 bases aligning to TRBD1. Germline V CDR1 and CDR2: SNHLY, FYNNEI. V was pared by 0 bases and J by 6 bases, with 4 bases of the junction left unmatched. The CDR3 has 14 residues.

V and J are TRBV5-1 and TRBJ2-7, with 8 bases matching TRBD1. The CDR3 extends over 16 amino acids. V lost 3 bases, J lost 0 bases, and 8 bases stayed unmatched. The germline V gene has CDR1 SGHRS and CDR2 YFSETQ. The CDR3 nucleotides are TGCGCCAGCAGCTCGGATCCGGGACAGGACTCCTACGAGCAGTACTTC. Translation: CASSSDPGQDSYEQYF.

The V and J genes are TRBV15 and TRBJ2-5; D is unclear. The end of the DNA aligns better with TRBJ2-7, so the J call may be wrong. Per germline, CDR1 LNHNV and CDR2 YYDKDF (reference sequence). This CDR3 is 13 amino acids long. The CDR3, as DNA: TGTGCCACCAGAGACTCGAGCTCCTACGAGCAGTACTTC. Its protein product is CATRDSSSYEQYF.

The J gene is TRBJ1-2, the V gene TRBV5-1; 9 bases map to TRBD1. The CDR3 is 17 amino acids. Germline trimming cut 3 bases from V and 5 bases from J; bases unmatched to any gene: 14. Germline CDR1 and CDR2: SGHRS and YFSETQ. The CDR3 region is CASSWTGAPSDFYGYTF. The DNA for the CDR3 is TGCGCCAGCAGCTGGACAGGGGCTCCGTCCGATTTTTATGGCTACACCTTC.

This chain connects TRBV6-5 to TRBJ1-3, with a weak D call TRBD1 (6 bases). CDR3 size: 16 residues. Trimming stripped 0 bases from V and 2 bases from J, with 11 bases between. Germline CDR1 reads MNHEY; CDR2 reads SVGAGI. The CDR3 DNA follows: TGTGCCAGCAGTTACTCTACAGGGTCTACTGGAAACACCATATATTTT. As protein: CASSYSTGSTGNTIYF.

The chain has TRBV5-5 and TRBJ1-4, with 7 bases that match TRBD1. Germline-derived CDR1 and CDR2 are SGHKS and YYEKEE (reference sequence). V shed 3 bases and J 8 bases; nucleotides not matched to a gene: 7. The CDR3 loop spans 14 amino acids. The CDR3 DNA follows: TGTGCCAGCAGCTATGGGGCAGGGGGGGAAAAACTGTTTTTT. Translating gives CASSYGAGGEKLFF.

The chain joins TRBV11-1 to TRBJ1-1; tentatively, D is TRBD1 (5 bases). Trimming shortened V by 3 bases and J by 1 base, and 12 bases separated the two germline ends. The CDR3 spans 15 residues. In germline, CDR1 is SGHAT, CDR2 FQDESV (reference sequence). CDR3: CASSFGRDSNTEAFF. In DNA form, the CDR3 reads TGTGCCAGCAGCTTCGGACGGGACTCGAACACTGAAGCTTTCTTT.